These 6 T cell receptor beta chains share one sample of origin, sequenced in a study of CD8 T cells in ankylosing spondylitis. TCRdb recomputed calls from the 5' RACE reads with MiXCR, one row per CDR3 protein. The sample holds roughly 490,000 distinct CDR3 sequences, about 5% seen once. These TCRs are of unknown antigen specificity. Regarding the study as a whole: Apparently characteristic of ankylosing spondylitis blood was a TCR beta motif (fewer than 10 highly homologous variants).

The sample taken for sequencing was blood, either unsorted or a sorted T cell fraction (not recorded which). These receptors originate from a male donor with ankylosing spondylitis.

V usage is TRBV28 and J usage is TRBJ2-5, with D perhaps TRBD2 (6 bases). Trimming cost V 8 bases and J 5 bases, with 18 bases left between them. CDR1 is MDHEN and CDR2 is SYDVKM in the germline V gene. CDR3 size: 14 residues. The CDR3: CASLGPGVVETQYF. In DNA form, the CDR3 reads TGTGCCAGCCTTGGGCCGGGGGTTGTGGAGACCCAGTACTTC.

There are a few counts of this clonotype. The chain uses TRBV9 and TRBJ2-7; D is possibly TRBD2 (6 bases). This CDR3 comprises 15 residues. Trimming removed 4 bases from V and 5 bases from J, with 19 bases in between. Per germline, CDR1 SGDLS and CDR2 YYNGEE. CDR3 amino acids: CASSPRGPLSHEQYF. CDR3 bases: TGTGCCAGCAGCCCGCGGGGACCCTTGAGCCACGAGCAGTACTTC.

This clonotype was seen at least ten times. This chain links TRBV7-9 with TRBJ2-7, with 7 bases aligning to TRBD1. The junction had 11 bases not matched to a gene; V was cut back by 5 bases and J by 4 bases. This CDR3 comprises 15 residues. The germline gives CDR1 SEHNR, CDR2 FQNEAQ (reference sequence). This CDR3 reads CASSPTRDRVYEQYF. In DNA form, the CDR3 reads TGTGCCAGCAGCCCAACACGGGACAGAGTTTACGAGCAGTACTTC.

This clonotype was recorded at least ten times. This chain links TRBV6-2 or TRBV6-3 with TRBJ2-6; D is unresolved. This CDR3 contains 16 residues. Germline CDR1 reads MNHEY; CDR2 reads SVGEGT. V lost 2 bases and J lost 2, with 10 bases in between. In nucleotides, the CDR3 is TGTGCCAGCAGTTACCCGGTTGGGACTGGGGCCAACGTCCTGACTTTC. This encodes CASSYPVGTGANVLTF.

This clonotype occurred a few times. The chain joins TRBV20-1 to TRBJ1-5, with TRBD1 identical over 7 bases. Trimming removed 5 bases from V and 5 bases from J; junction bases left unmatched: 6. Per germline, CDR1 DFQATT and CDR2 SNEGSKA (reference sequence). CDR3 size: 13 residues. Here the CDR3 DNA reads TGCAGTGCTTCGGGACAGTTTTATCAGCCCCAGCATTTT. It specifies CSASGQFYQPQHF.

The sample holds many counts of this clonotype. V usage is TRBV6-1 and J usage is TRBJ2-1; 10 nucleotides align to TRBD1. Germline V lookup: CDR1 MNHNS, CDR2 SASEGT. Trimming cost V 5 bases and J 4 bases; bases outside gene matches: 8. The length of the CDR3 is 16 residues. CDR3 loop: CASSPRWTGGYNEQFF. In DNA, the CDR3 is TGTGCCAGCAGTCCCCGTTGGACAGGGGGATACAATGAGCAGTTCTTC.